A selection of T cell receptor beta chains follows, all from one sample in a study of metastatic and nonmetastatic thyroid tumors. TCRdb called clones again from the PCR reads with MiXCR. The table records 91,000 or so clones, 9.5% to 15% of them present only once. The sample comprised blood. The receptors come from a female donor with papillary thyroid cancer or a benign thyroid nodule (not recorded which). Some clones in this sample may be carry-over from other donors' samples. Each CDR3 is given with its conserved first and last residue. A D gene is named only where the DNA matches it firmly. Size is omitted from some rows. Given values are once, few, many or a class for expanded clones.

d_call | j_call | clone_size | v_call | cdr3_aa | cdr3_nt
. | TRBJ2-3 | many | TRBV29-1 | CSGFEGGLDTQYF | TGCAGCGGCTTTGAAGGGGGTTTGGATACGCAGTATTTT
. | TRBJ1-6 | many | TRBV7-2 | CASSVTSSPLHF | TGTGCCAGCAGCGTGACTTCTTCACCCCTCCACTTT
. | TRBJ2-1 | many | TRBV6-2/TRBV6-3 | CASSYRTSKPDNEQFF | TGTGCCAGCAGTTACCGAACCAGTAAACCCGACAATGAGCAGTTCTTC
. | TRBJ1-6 | many | TRBV2 | CASSEGRGRDGNSPLHF | TGTGCCAGCAGTGAAGGACGGGGGCGGGACGGGAATTCACCCCTCCACTTT
. | TRBJ2-7 | . | TRBV30 | CAWSVLPQSSYEQYF | TGTGCCTGGAGTGTACTACCCCAGAGCTCCTACGAGCAGTACTTC
TRBD1 | TRBJ1-4 | many | TRBV7-6 | CASSLGQRVFNEKLFF | TGTGCCAGCAGCTTGGGACAGCGCGTTTTTAATGAAAAACTGTTTTTT
TRBD2 | TRBJ2-1 | many | TRBV20-1 | CSARDLFKGLAGDLDNEQFF | TGCAGTGCTAGAGATTTGTTTAAGGGACTAGCGGGAGATTTAGACAATGAGCAGTTCTTC
. | TRBJ1-1 | . | TRBV25-1 | CASRGGARGTEAFF | TGTGCCAGCAGAGGTGGGGCCCGTGGCACTGAAGCTTTCTTT
TRBD1 | TRBJ1-4 | many | TRBV19 | CASSMGQGTEKLFF | TGTGCCAGTAGTATGGGACAGGGAACGGAAAAACTGTTTTTT
. | TRBJ2-2 | many | TRBV7-3 | CASSKTSSGELFF | TGTGCCAGCAGCAAGACCTCATCCGGGGAGCTGTTTTTT
. | TRBJ2-1 | many | TRBV19 | CASSTHRTTPSSYNEQFF | TGTGCCAGTAGTACGCATAGAACAACACCGAGCTCCTACAATGAGCAGTTCTTC
. | TRBJ2-7 | many | TRBV2 | CASSGGTYVGEQYF | TGTGCCAGCAGTGGCGGGACTTATGTGGGCGAGCAGTACTTC
TRBD1 | TRBJ1-6 | once | TRBV7-8 | CASSLSGTGLRNSPLHF | TGTGCCAGCAGCTTATCCGGGACAGGCTTACGGAATTCACCCCTCCACTTT
. | TRBJ1-2 | many | TRBV5-6 | CASSPGGALVYGYTF | TGTGCCAGCAGTCCGGGGGGGGCACTGGTCTATGGCTACACCTTC
. | TRBJ1-3 | many | TRBV20-1 | CSARQGSSGNTIYF | TGCAGTGCTAGACAGGGGAGCTCTGGAAACACCATATATTTT
TRBD2 | TRBJ2-1 | many | TRBV28 | CASSLALAGGSYNEQFF | TGTGCCAGCAGTTTAGCCCTAGCGGGAGGATCCTACAATGAGCAGTTCTTC
. | TRBJ2-7 | . | TRBV10-3 | CAISESVGVISYEQYF | TGTGCCATCAGTGAGTCGGTCGGGGTTATATCCTACGAGCAGTACTTC
TRBD2 | TRBJ2-3 | . | TRBV9 | CASSETSGSTDTQYF | TGTGCCAGCAGTGAAACTAGCGGGAGCACAGATACGCAGTATTTT
. | TRBJ1-6 | few | TRBV6-5 | CASSTDAQSPLHF | TGTGCCAGCAGTACCGATGCACAATCACCCCTCCACTTT
. | TRBJ2-7 | many | TRBV6-6 | CASSYSASAMVGSYEQYF | TGTGCCAGCAGTTACTCTGCGAGCGCAATGGTAGGGTCCTACGAGCAGTACTTC
. | TRBJ2-5 | many | TRBV29-1 | CSVEGAANGETQYF | TGCAGCGTTGAAGGGGCGGCCAACGGGGAGACCCAGTACTTC
TRBD2 | TRBJ2-1 | many | TRBV28 | CASSISGSGIYNEQFF | TGTGCCAGCAGTATCTCAGGTAGCGGGATTTACAATGAGCAGTTCTTC
TRBD1 | TRBJ1-5 | many | TRBV6-1 | CASRGRGQGNQPQHF | TGTGCCAGCAGGGGGCGAGGACAGGGAAATCAGCCCCAGCATTTT
. | TRBJ1-6 | many | TRBV11-2 | CASSPGRSNNSPLHF | TGTGCCAGCAGCCCAGGACGGAGCAATAATTCACCCCTCCACTTT
. | TRBJ2-7 | many | TRBV7-2 | CASSLGRGPQEQYF | TGTGCCAGCAGCTTAGGACGAGGCCCGCAGGAGCAGTACTTC
. | TRBJ2-1 | many | TRBV7-9 | CASSLALGSYNEQFF | TGTGCCAGCAGCTTAGCGTTGGGGTCCTACAATGAGCAGTTCTTC
TRBD1 | TRBJ1-1 | few | TRBV7-9 | CASSLTGGNTEAFF | TGTGCCAGCAGCTTGACAGGGGGGAACACTGAGGCTTTCTTT
. | TRBJ2-7 | many | TRBV6-2/TRBV6-3 | CASGIVNEQYF | TGTGCCAGCGGAATAGTTAACGAGCAGTACTTC
. | TRBJ1-5 | many | TRBV18 | CASSPESNQPQHF | TGTGCCAGCTCACCGGAGTCCAATCAGCCCCAGCATTTT
TRBD2 | TRBJ2-7 | . | TRBV11-2 | CASSLDPSGRGEQYF | TGTGCCAGCAGCTTAGATCCTAGCGGGAGGGGGGAGCAGTACTTC
. | TRBJ2-7 | many | TRBV28 | CASSLTGSYEQYF | TGTGCCAGCAGTTTGACCGGCTCCTACGAGCAGTACTTC
. | TRBJ1-2 | many | TRBV6-1 | CASSTAGGYGYTF | TGTGCCAGCAGCACGGCGGGCGGCTATGGCTACACCTTC
. | TRBJ2-1 | many | TRBV5-6 | CASSPGAMLPDEQFF | TGTGCCAGCAGCCCAGGGGCCATGTTACCTGATGAGCAGTTCTTC